The T cell receptor beta chain described here comes from a study of beta chain bispecific antibodies for T cell cancers. Overall study findings and caveats: Normal T cells contributed less of the targeted TRBV signal than the leukemia cells did. The TRBV12-3 share of total TRBV signal fell approximately 99% after anti-TRBV12 rather than anti-CD19 exposure.

Unmatched junction bases numbered 3, after V lost 1 base and J lost 5 bases. Germline CDR1 and CDR2: KGHSH and LQKENI. The CDR3 covers 14 residues. This clonotype has ten or more counts. Its target is unknown. TCRdb independently ran MiXCR on the 5' RACE reads; one entry per CDR3 protein. The sample carries some 20,000 distinct CDR3 sequences, 2% to 2.5% recorded once. Expansion lasted 3 days, with either anti-CD3 antibody OKT3 or CD3/CD28 beads. This sample: Jurkat plus normal T cells with anti-TRBV12 bispecific. The sequence was collected from a human donor in good health. Some clones in this sample may be carry-over from other donors' samples. The rearrangement uses TRBV18 and TRBJ2-7; 9 bases agree with TRBD1. Sample: healthy donor T cells cultured with leukemia cells, taken from a culture containing a bispecific antibody targeting TCR Vbeta12. CDR3 bases: TGTGCCAGCTCACCACTGGACAGGGGCCACGAGCAGTACTTC. Translating gives CASSPLDRGHEQYF.